This T cell receptor (beta chain) derives from a study of CD8+ T cells in alopecia areata. Study-level background: Treated patients were given 5 to 10 mg oral tofacitinib twice daily.

Treatment of the sample: oral pan-JAK inhibitor, 5-10 mg twice daily. Lesional scalp punch biopsies and peripheral blood were collected from alopecia areata patients. Separation by sorting yielded CD4+ and CD8+ T cells from PBMCs. Germline CDR1 and CDR2: SQVTM and ANQGSEA. The CDR3 runs 14 residues. V gave up 4 bases and J gave up 7 bases, with 16 bases separating them. cDNA serving as the sequencing template came from extracted, reverse transcribed RNA. Sequenced by immunoSEQ multiplex PCR; TCRdb stores in-frame clones only, minus some. The sample carries roughly 190,000 clones, 50% to 60% recorded once.

This TCR was recovered from a human donor with alopecia areata. The rearrangement joins TRBV29-1 to TRBJ2-2; D is possibly TRBD2 (6 bases). The sequencing here drew on CD4+ T cells sorted from blood, taken at week 4, from a patient treated with tofacitinib. As DNA, the CDR3 is TGCAGCGTTGCTTCGGGAGCCCCTTTCGGGGAGCTGTTTTTT. This codes for CSVASGAPFGELFF.